The following is a TCR beta chain sequence with its context. Antigen unknown. At one end, the junction sequence differs from germline, possibly due to a read error. Germline-derived CDR1 and CDR2 are SGHAT and FQNNGV. The CDR3 runs to 17 residues. Each CDR3 protein is one row after TCRdb ran MiXCR on the reads. Of roughly 300,000 distinct CDR3 sequences listed, 8% to 10% are singletons. This record belongs to a study of T cell repertoires in cytomegalovirus infection. Study information: Based on public TCR beta signatures, there were indications of CMV infection and of a matching HLA type.

Findings and caveats of the study: The study found HLA-C-restricted CMV-specific TCR beta clonotypes dominating the ex vivo response. CMV carriers with the relevant HLA were identified by cumulative public TCR beta family frequency.

J is TRBJ2-1 and V is TRBV11-2; 11 nucleotides line up with TRBD2. The sequencing sample was made of PBMCs. This receptor was identified in a human donor in good health (CMV status not recorded). Some clones in this sample may be carry-over from other donors' samples. Here the CDR3 reads CASSGGTSGPSYNERFF. For the CDR3, the DNA is TGTGCCAGCAGCGGCGGGACTAGCGGTCCTTCCTACAATGAGCGGTTCTTC.